These T cell receptor beta chains were read from a single sample in a study of shared clonotypes between healthy human individuals. TCRdb keeps only in-frame clones here, not all; method: immunoSEQ multiplex PCR. Here the sample spans fewer than 850,000 clones, 55% to 75% being singletons. The source material was memory CD4+ T cells sorted from blood. The receptors here all came from a young woman in good health. Both conserved end residues are part of each CDR3. A D gene is named only where the DNA matches it firmly. Some rows mark clone size as missing; the rest say once, few, many or name a class of expanded clone.

d_call clone_size j_call v_call cdr3_aa cdr3_nt
- - TRBJ2-1 TRBV27 CASSRRDSYNEQFF TGTGCCAGCAGTCGGAGGGACTCCTACAATGAGCAGTTCTTC
TRBD1 - TRBJ2-2 TRBV5-1 CASSLAGDRTTGELFF TGCGCCAGCAGCTTGGCGGGGGACAGGACCACCGGGGAGCTGTTTTTT
- once TRBJ1-3 TRBV11-2 CASRRGSGGDTIYF TGTGCCAGCAGGAGGGGCTCCGGCGGAGACACCATATATTTT
- few TRBJ1-1 TRBV10-1 CATKKDNEAFF TGCGCCACCAAAAAGGACAATGAAGCTTTCTTT
TRBD1 - TRBJ1-5 TRBV6-6 CASNPQGQGNQPQHF TGTGCCAGCAATCCCCAGGGACAGGGCAATCAGCCCCAGCATTTT
- - TRBJ2-7 TRBV20-1 CSATDEYEQYF TGCAGTGCTACGGACGAATACGAGCAGTACTTC
TRBD2 - TRBJ2-1 TRBV11-2 CASSFGGRAGYNEQFF TGTGCCAGCAGCTTCGGCGGGAGGGCCGGTTACAATGAGCAGTTCTTC
TRBD1 few TRBJ2-5 TRBV7-6 CASSLYRGQETQYF TGTGCCAGCAGCTTATACAGGGGACAAGAGACCCAGTACTTC
TRBD2 - TRBJ2-1 TRBV18 CASSPPGLAGDNEQFF TGTGCCAGCTCACCGCCGGGACTAGCGGGAGACAATGAGCAGTTCTTC
- - TRBJ1-2 TRBV7-8 CASSLDRAGSGYTF TGTGCCAGCAGCTTAGATCGGGCAGGGTCTGGCTACACCTTC
TRBD2 - TRBJ2-3 TRBV7-2 CASSLAGNLAGGPVGTQYF TGTGCCAGCAGCTTAGCGGGAAACCTAGCGGGAGGGCCTGTGGGTACGCAGTATTTT
- many TRBJ1-4 TRBV4-2 CASSQVGQTNEKLFF TGTGCCAGCAGCCAAGTTGGACAGACTAATGAAAAACTGTTTTTT
- few TRBJ1-4 TRBV7-2 CASSPDTVNEKLFF TGTGCCAGCAGCCCCGACACGGTAAACGAAAAACTGTTTTTT
- - TRBJ2-2 TRBV7-9 CASRSGTLNTGELFF TGTGCCAGCAGATCCGGGACACTGAACACCGGGGAGCTGTTTTTT
- - TRBJ1-3 TRBV27 CASSLFGNSGNTIYF TGTGCCAGCAGTTTATTCGGAAACTCTGGAAACACCATATATTTT
TRBD2 - TRBJ2-5 TRBV7-2 CASSLGGLAGWETQYF TGTGCCAGCAGCTTAGGCGGGCTAGCGGGATGGGAGACCCAGTACTTC
TRBD1 - TRBJ2-3 TRBV9 CASSVEGQSTDTQYF TGTGCCAGCAGCGTAGAGGGACAGAGCACAGATACGCAGTATTTT
- - TRBJ2-2 TRBV6-4 CASSRVPPGELFF TGTGCCAGCAGTAGGGTACCCCCCGGGGAGCTGTTTTTT
- - TRBJ2-2 TRBV5-1 CASSLTGFSDTGELFF TGCGCCAGCAGCTTAACAGGGTTTTCGGACACCGGGGAGCTGTTTTTT
TRBD2 once TRBJ2-1 TRBV5-4 CASSFGGRAGNEQFF TGTGCCAGCAGCTTTGGCGGGAGGGCTGGGAATGAGCAGTTCTTC
- few TRBJ2-7 TRBV4-1 CASSHNDRDFYEQYF TGCGCCAGCAGCCACAATGACAGAGACTTCTACGAGCAGTACTTC
TRBD2 - TRBJ2-2 TRBV7-6 CASSPPGGTSGTGELFF TGTGCCAGCAGCCCGCCTGGGGGGACTAGCGGTACCGGGGAGCTGTTTTTT
- few TRBJ2-1 TRBV28 CASLARFRDRMIF TGTGCCAGCCTCGCCCGGTTCCGGGATAGGATGATCTTC